The T cell receptor beta chain described here comes from a study of control samples from healthy donors and cancer patients. CDR1 SGHRS and CDR2 YFSETQ come from the germline V gene. This CDR3 region has 13 residues. The V end was cut by 0 bases, the J end by 2 bases, with 3 bases between. Profiled with immunoSEQ multiplex PCR; TCRdb holds only in-frame clones, not every one. The sample yields roughly 190,000 clones, around 92% seen once. Sequencing was performed on blood. The source is a woman aged 25 to 39 in good health. The chain links TRBV5-1 to TRBJ1-5; no reliable D call. The CDR3 loop is CASSLAGNQPQHF. CDR3 nucleotide sequence: TGCGCCAGCAGCTTGGCTGGCAATCAGCCCCAGCATTTT.